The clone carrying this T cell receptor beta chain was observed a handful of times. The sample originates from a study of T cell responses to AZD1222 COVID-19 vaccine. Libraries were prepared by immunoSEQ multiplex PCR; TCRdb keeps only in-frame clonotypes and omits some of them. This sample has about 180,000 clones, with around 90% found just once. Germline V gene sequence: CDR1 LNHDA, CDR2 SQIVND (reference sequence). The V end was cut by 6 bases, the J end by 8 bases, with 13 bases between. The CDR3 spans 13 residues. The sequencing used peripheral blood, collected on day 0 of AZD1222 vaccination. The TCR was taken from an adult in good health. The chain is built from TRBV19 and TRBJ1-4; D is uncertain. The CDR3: CASSSDLGEKLFF. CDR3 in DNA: TGTGCCAGTAGCTCCGACTTAGGGGAAAAACTGTTTTTT.